The clone carrying this T cell receptor (beta chain) has more than one count but fewer than ten. This sample was included in a study of regulatory T cells in long-lasting Graves disease. This CDR3 has 15 amino acids. In germline, CDR1 is SGHTA, CDR2 FQGTGA. Deletions cut 5 bases from V and 2 bases from J, with 12 bases between. Time point of the sample: persistent/refractory GD, antithyroid drugs over 5 years with positive TRAb. Generation of the TCR library employed RNA extracted from PBMCs. A blood draw put approximately 9 milliliters of peripheral blood into EDTA tubes. iRepertoire HTBI primers and Arm-PCR of CDR3 regions built TCR beta libraries. MiXCR was run by TCRdb on the multiplex PCR reads, yielding one entry per CDR3 protein. The table shows 300,000 to 400,000 distinct CDR3 sequences, with 20% occurring only once.

The chain uses TRBV7-3 and TRBJ1-4; possibly TRBD1 for D (6 bases). This receptor was identified in a female donor with Graves disease. The starting material was peripheral blood mononuclear cells (PBMCs), obtained when the disease was refractory, from a patient treated with antithyroid drugs. The CDR3 DNA follows: TGTGCCAGCAGCCTTACAGGGCGCACTAATGAAAAACTGTTTTTT. It translates to CASSLTGRTNEKLFF. Full variable domain (outside the CDR3, taken from reference TRBV7-3 and TRBJ1-4): GAGVSQTPSNKVTEKGKYVELRCDPISGHTALYWYRQSLGQGPEFLIYFQGTGAADDSGLPNDRFFAVRPEGSVSTLKIQRTERGDSAVYLCASSLTGRTNEKLFFGSGTQLSVL.